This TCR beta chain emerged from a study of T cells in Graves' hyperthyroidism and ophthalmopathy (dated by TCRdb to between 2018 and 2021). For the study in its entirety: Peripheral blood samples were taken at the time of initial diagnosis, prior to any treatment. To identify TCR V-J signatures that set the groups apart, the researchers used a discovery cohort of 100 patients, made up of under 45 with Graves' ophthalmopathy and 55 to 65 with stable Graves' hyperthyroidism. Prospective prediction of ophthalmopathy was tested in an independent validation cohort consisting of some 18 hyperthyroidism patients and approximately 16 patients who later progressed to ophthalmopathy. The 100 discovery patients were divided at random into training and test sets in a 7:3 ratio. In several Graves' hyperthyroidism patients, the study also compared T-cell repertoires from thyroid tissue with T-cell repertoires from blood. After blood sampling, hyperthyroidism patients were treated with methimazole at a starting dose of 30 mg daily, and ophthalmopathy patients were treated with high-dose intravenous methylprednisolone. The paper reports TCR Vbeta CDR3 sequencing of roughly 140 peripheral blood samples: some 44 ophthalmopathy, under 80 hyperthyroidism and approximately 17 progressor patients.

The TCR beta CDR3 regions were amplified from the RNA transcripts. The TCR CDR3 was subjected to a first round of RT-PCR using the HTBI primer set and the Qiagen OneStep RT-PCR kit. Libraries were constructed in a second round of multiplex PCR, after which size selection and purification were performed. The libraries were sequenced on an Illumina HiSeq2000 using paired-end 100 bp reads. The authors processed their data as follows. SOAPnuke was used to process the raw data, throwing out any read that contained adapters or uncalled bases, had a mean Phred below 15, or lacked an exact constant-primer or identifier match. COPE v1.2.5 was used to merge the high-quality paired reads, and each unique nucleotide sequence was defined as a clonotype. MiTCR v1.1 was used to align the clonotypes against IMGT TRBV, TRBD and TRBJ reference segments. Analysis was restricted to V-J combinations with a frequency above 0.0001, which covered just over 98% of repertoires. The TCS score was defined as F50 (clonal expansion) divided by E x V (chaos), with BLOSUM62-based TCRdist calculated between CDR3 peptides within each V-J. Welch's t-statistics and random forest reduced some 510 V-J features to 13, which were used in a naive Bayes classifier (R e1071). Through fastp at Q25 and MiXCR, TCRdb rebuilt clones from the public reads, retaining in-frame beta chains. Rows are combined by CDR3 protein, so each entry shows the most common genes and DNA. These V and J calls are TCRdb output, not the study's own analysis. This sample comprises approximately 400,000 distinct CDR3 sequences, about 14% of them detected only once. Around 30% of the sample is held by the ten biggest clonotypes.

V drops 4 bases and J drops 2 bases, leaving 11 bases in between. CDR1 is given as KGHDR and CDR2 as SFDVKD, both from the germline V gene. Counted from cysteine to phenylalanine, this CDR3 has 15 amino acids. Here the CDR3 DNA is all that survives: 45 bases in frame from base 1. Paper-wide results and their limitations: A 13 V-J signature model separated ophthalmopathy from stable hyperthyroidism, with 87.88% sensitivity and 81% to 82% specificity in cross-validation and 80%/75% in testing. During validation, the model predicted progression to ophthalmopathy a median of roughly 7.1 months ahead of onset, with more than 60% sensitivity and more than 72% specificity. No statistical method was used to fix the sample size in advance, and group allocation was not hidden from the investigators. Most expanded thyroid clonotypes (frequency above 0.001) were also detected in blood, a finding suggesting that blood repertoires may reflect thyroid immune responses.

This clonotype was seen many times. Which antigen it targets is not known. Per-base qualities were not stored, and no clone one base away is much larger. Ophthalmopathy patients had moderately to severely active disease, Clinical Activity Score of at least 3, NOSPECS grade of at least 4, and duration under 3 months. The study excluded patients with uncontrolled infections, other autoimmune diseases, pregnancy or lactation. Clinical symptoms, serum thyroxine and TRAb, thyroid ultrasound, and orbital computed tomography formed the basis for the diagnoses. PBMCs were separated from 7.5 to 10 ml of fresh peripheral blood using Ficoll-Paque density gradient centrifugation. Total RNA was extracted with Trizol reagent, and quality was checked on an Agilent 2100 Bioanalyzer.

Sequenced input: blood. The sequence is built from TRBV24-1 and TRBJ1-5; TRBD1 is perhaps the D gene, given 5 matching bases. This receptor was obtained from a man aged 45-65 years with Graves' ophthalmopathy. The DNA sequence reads TGTGCCACCAGTGAAAGCGGAGGGGGCAATCAGCCCCAGCATTTT. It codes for CATSESGGGNQPQHF.